This entry features one T cell receptor (beta chain) sequence. This specimen comes from a study of blood T cell repertoires in COVID-19. Study context: T cells, B-cell-depleted T cells, or PBMCs provided the cDNA or gDNA that served as material.

Germline CDR1 and CDR2: SGHDT and YYEEEE. V was cut by 2 bases and J by 3 bases, with 8 bases left in between. This CDR3 is 13 amino acids long. Clones were read by immunoSEQ multiplex PCR, and TCRdb kept only the in-frame ones, dropping some. Here the sample spans roughly 160,000 clones, more than 70% being singletons. This clonotype was sampled from a woman older than 75 with active or convalescent COVID-19. Sequenced material: peripheral blood. The chain is built from TRBV5-6 and TRBJ1-2, with D uncertain. This CDR3 reads CASSFYGDYGYTF. The CDR3 bases are TGTGCCAGCAGCTTTTACGGAGACTATGGCTACACCTTC.